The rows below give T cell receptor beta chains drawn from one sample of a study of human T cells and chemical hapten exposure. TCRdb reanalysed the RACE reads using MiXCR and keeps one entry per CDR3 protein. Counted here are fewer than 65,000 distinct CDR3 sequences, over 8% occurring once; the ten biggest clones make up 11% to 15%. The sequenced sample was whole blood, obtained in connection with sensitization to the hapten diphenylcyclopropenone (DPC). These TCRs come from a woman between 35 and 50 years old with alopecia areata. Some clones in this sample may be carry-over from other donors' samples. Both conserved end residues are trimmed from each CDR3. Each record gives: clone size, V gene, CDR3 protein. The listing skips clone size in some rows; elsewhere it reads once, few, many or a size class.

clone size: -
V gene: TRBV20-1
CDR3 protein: SALDRDRAYEQY

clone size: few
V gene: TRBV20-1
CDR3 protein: SAKLAGVSTDTQY

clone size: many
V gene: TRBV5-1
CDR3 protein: ASRGRNYEQY

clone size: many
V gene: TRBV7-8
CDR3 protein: ASSLRTGNAEAF

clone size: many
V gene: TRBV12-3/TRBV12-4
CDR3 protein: ASSPTWASGSTDTQY

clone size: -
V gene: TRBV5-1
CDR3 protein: ASSPTTSTDTQY

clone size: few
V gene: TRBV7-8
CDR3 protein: ASSPGQIYEQY

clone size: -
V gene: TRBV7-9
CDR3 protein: ASSTYRGHYEQY

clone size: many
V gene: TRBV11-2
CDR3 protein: ASSWGSGNTIY

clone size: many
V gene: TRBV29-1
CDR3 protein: SGIRPERDTQY

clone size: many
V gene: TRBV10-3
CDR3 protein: AISEQGLFTEAF

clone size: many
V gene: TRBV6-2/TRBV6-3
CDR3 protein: ASSSSGGYGYT

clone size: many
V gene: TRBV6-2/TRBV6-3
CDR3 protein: ASAPRENTEAF

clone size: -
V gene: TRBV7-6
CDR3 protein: ASSQGTAELF

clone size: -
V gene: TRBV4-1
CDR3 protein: ASSQTEREQY

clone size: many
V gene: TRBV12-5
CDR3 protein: ASGLAMKDTGGDHYGYT

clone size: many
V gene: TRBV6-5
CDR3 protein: ASSYTQGMDSPLH

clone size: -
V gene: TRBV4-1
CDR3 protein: ASSQARQGHYGYT

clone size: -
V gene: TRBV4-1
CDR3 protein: ASSQDLETQY

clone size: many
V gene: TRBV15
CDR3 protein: ATSTDREHGELF

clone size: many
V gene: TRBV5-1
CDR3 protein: ASSQGTSANEQF

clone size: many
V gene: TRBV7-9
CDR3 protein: ASSPWTTTSTDTQY

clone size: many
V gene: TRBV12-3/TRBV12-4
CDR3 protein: ASSFAGAGGNQPQH

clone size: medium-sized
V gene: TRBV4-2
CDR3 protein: ASSQDPVAGGPTDTQY

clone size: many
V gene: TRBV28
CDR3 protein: ATTGPNLDQPQH

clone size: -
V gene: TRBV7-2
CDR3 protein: ASSLDRGLNEKLF

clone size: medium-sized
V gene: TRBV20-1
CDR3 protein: SARDSLAGGLYEQY

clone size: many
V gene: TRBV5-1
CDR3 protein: ASSLTPAGRNTIY

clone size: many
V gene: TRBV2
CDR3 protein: ASNAPSGGQETQY

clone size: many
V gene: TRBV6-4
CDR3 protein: ASSDSSGGGTEAF

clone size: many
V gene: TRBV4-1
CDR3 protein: ASSQTSGAYEQY

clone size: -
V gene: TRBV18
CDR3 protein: ASSPPVQGGDTQY

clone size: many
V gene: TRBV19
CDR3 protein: ASSIGEKLF

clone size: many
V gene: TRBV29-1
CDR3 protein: SVDADGIMNYGYT

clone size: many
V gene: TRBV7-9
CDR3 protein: ASSSTSSTGELF

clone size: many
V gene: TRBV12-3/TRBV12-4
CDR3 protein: ASSPTGANYGYT

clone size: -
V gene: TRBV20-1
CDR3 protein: SARDRGLAKNIQY

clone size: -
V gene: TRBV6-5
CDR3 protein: ASSLSWSLAQY

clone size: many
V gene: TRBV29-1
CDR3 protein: SVAQGAEQPQH

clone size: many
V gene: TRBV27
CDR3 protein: ASSSIPGQRADTQY

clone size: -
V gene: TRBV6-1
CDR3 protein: ASTKDGGSSYEQY

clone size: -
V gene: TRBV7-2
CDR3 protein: ASSFGAGAYEQY

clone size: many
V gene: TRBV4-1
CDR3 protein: ASSPLSGGPAGELF

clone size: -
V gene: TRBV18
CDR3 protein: ASSPGLNEKLF

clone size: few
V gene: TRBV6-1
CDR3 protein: ASSWRQINEKLF

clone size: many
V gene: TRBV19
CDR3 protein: ASRTSGGPYEQF

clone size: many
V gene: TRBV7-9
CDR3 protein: ASSLGAGEVDTQY

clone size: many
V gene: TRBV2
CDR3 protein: ASKSSGANVLT

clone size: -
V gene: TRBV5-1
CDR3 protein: ASSLVVTSGGLSTDTQY

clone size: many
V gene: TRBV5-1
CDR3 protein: ASSSTGGNYGYT

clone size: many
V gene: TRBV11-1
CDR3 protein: ASSLGQGSASGANVLT

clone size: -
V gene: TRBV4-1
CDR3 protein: ASSRETEETQY

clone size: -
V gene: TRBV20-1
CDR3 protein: SARDGLGGALSSYNEQF

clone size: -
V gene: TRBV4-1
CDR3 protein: ASSHRGPGELF